A single sample gave rise to the 31 T cell receptor beta chains below, sequenced in a study of CD8+CD57+ T cells in acquired aplastic anemia. Patients included in sequencing had previously demonstrated CD8+CD57+ cell expansion by flow cytometry. Template material for TCR beta VDJ and CDR3 profiling consisted of genomic DNA. TCRdb reprocessed the reads via MiXCR and lists one record per CDR3 protein. This sample yields 130,000 or so distinct CDR3 sequences, of which roughly 55% are seen a single time; approximately 28% belongs to the top ten. Input material: sorted CD4+, CD8+, or CD8+CD57+ T cells (not recorded which) from PBMCs. The receptors were gathered from a human donor with aplastic anemia.

This clonotype has more than one count but fewer than ten. This chain joins TRBV24-1 and TRBJ1-2; D not certain. The CDR3 is 13 amino acids. V lost 0 bases, J lost 2 bases, and 3 bases lay in between. Germline V CDR1 and CDR2: KGHDR, SFDVKD. CDR3 region: CATSDLPNYGYTF. DNA for the CDR3: TGTGCCACCAGTGATTTGCCCAACTATGGCTACACCTTC.

V usage is TRBV20-1 and J usage is TRBJ2-1; unclear D gene. Germline lookup yields CDR1 DFQATT and CDR2 SNEGSKA (reference sequence). Deletions cut 0 bases from V and 3 bases from J, with 12 bases between. There are 15 residues in the CDR3. The CDR3 spells CSARERWWDYNEQFF. The DNA of the CDR3 is TGCAGTGCTAGAGAAAGGTGGTGGGACTACAATGAGCAGTTCTTC.

V is TRBV2 and J is TRBJ1-2, with no clear D. V dropped 8 bases and J dropped 5 bases, with 12 bases sitting between them. This CDR3 spans 12 amino acids. Germline CDR1 reads SNHLY; CDR2 reads FYNNEI. CDR3 sequence reads: CASVDDGYGYTF. The DNA of the CDR3 is TGTGCCAGCGTAGACGACGGGTATGGCTACACCTTC.

This clonotype was detected ten times or more. V and J are TRBV20-1 and TRBJ2-7; D call uncertain. The germline V gene encodes CDR1 DFQATT and CDR2 SNEGSKA (reference sequence). This CDR3 is 14 amino acids long. V gave up 0 bases and J gave up 4 bases, with 13 bases separating them. CDR3 DNA: TGCAGTGCTAGAGATCCAGCGACTCAGTACGAGCAGTACTTC. Protein sequence: CSARDPATQYEQYF.

This clonotype showed up just once. CDR3 sequence (DNA): TGTGCCAGCAGTTCCGACCAGGTGGATGGCTACACCTTC. Protein: CASSSDQVDGYTF. The chain has TRBV25-1 and TRBJ1-2; no reliable D call. Germline V gives CDR1 MGHDK, CDR2 SYGVNS. V lost 5 bases and J lost 6, with 13 bases in between. The CDR3 is 13 amino acids.

V gene TRBV12-3 or TRBV12-4 combines with J gene TRBJ2-5; D not resolved. V lost 4 bases, J lost 4 bases, and 4 bases lay in between. The CDR3 runs 11 residues. This CDR3 is CASSSTETQYF. CDR3 DNA sequence: TGTGCCAGCAGTTCGACAGAGACCCAGTACTTC.

J is TRBJ1-3 and V is TRBV10-3; D gene unclear. CDR1 is ENHRY, CDR2 SYGVKD, per germline. The CDR3 consists of 16 residues. V shed 0 bases and J shed 0 bases, with 9 bases lying between them. The chain's CDR3 is CAISESVRLSGNTIYF. Written as DNA, the CDR3 is TGTGCCATCAGTGAGTCGGTTAGGCTCTCTGGAAACACCATATATTTT.

The rearrangement uses TRBV10-2 and TRBJ1-4; D may be TRBD1 (6 bases). Germline V CDR1 and CDR2: WSHSY, SAAADI. Trimming pared 3 bases from V and 8 bases from J, leaving 10 bases between. The CDR3 is 13 residues long. CDR3 coding DNA: TGCGCCAGCAGTGAACAGGGCGGGGAAAAACTGTTTTTT. Its translation: CASSEQGGEKLFF.

A remark on this clonotype: This may be a read error: a much more frequent sequence differs by one nucleotide. V and J are TRBV19 and TRBJ2-5; 8 bases line up with TRBD2. Unmatched junction bases numbered 19, after V lost 1 base and J lost 3 bases. The CDR3 consists of 20 residues. The germline gives CDR1 LNHDA, CDR2 SQIVND (reference sequence). The CDR3 protein is CASSIGGSFFSERGKETQYF. The CDR3 DNA is TGTGCCAGTAGTATAGGAGGCAGTTTCTTTAGTGAGCGGGGGAAAGAGACCCAGTACTTC.

This clonotype was seen ten or more times. The chain uses TRBV10-3 and TRBJ1-5, with 9 bases lining up with TRBD1. The CDR3 sequence is 17 residues long. In germline, CDR1 is ENHRY, CDR2 SYGVKD. V shed 3 bases and J 4 bases; nucleotides not matched to a gene: 10. CDR3 in amino acids: CAISELRTGAGNQPQHF. The CDR3 DNA reads as TGTGCCATCAGTGAACTTAGGACAGGGGCAGGGAATCAGCCCCAGCATTTT.

This sequence joins TRBV11-2 and TRBJ1-5, with D perhaps matching TRBD1 (5 bases). The CDR3 contains 19 residues. The germline CDR1 and CDR2 sequences are SGHAT and FQNNGV. The V end lost 5 bases, the J end lost 0 bases, and 23 bases lay between the germline ends. In DNA form, the CDR3 reads TGTGCCAGCAGCCTACGTTCGGGACGGACACTCTATAGCAATCAGCCCCAGCATTTT. It codes for CASSLRSGRTLYSNQPQHF.

The genes are TRBV27 and TRBJ1-5; D ambiguous. Germline assignment: CDR1 MNHEY and CDR2 SMNVEV (reference sequence). With 3 bases removed from V and 5 bases from J, the gap between germline ends came to 8 bases. The CDR3 spans 13 residues. The CDR3 DNA sequence: TGTGCCAGCAGTTTGGCGCAGGATCAGCCCCAGCATTTT. Its translation: CASSLAQDQPQHF.

The V gene is TRBV20-1, the J gene TRBJ1-2, with 7 bases lining up with TRBD1. With 7 bases clipped from V and 4 bases from J, the junction kept 6 bases outside the gene matches. The germline gives CDR1 DFQATT, CDR2 SNEGSKA (reference sequence). The CDR3 consists of 12 residues. For the CDR3, the DNA is TGCAGTGGCATCGGACAGGTCTATGGCTACACCTTC. Its translation is CSGIGQVYGYTF.

V gene TRBV10-3 combines with J gene TRBJ2-2, with TRBD2 matching 9 bases. CDR1 and CDR2 (germline): ENHRY, SYGVKD. This CDR3 spans 14 amino acids. V was clipped by 7 bases and J by 5 bases; unmatched bases: 5. CDR3 sequence (DNA): TGTGCCATCAACCCGGGACTAGCTACCGGGGAGCTGTTTTTT. Translated: CAINPGLATGELFF.

This clonotype was observed many times. The genes are TRBV29-1 and TRBJ2-7, with D perhaps matching TRBD1 (5 bases). Germline V gene data show CDR1 as SQVTM and CDR2 as ANQGSEA. This CDR3 has 12 amino acids. Trimming removed 4 bases at V and 6 bases at J, with 13 bases between. The CDR3 coding sequence is TGCAGCGTTGCGCAGGGTCGGGCCGAGCAGTACTTC. It translates to CSVAQGRAEQYF.

V usage is TRBV6-1 and J usage is TRBJ1-1; D gene unclear. Trimming stripped 0 bases from V and 4 bases from J, with 6 bases between. Germline V gives CDR1 MNHNS, CDR2 SASEGT. The CDR3 sequence is 13 residues long. The CDR3 DNA sequence: TGTGCCAGCAGTGAAGCCTCGGGCACTGAAGCTTTCTTT. It specifies CASSEASGTEAFF.

This clonotype turned up a few times. V and J are TRBV27 and TRBJ1-5; possibly TRBD1 for D (5 bases). Between the trimmed V and J ends, which lost 6 bases and 0 bases, there was a span of 12 bases. The CDR3 is made up of 15 amino acids. The germline V gene has CDR1 MNHEY and CDR2 SMNVEV (reference sequence). The CDR3 DNA sequence: TGTGCCAGCAGCAGGGCGGGTTTTAGCAATCAGCCCCAGCATTTT. It specifies CASSRAGFSNQPQHF.

With respect to this clonotype: A read error is possible here, since a much larger clone lies one base away. The chain has TRBV6-5 and TRBJ2-3; D is unclear. Germline values: CDR1 MNHEY, CDR2 SVGAGI. The CDR3 length is 13 residues. The CDR3 protein is CASSYSNKDTRYF. The CDR3 region has the DNA TGTGCCAGCAGTTACTCGAACAAGGATACGCGGTATTTT.

This clonotype showed up just a few times. V and J are TRBV10-3 and TRBJ2-1; 14 nucleotides match TRBD2. V lost 9 bases to trimming and J lost 0 bases; unmatched junction nucleotides: 4. CDR3 size: 16 residues. Germline V gives CDR1 ENHRY, CDR2 SYGVKD. The CDR3 DNA reads TGTGCCATTGGGACTAGCGGGGGACCCTCCTACAATGAGCAGTTCTTC. Its protein is CAIGTSGGPSYNEQFF.

The rearrangement links TRBV6-5 to TRBJ2-7; no reliable D call. The CDR3 is made up of 14 amino acids. CDR1 and CDR2 (germline): MNHEY, SVGAGI. Between the trimmed V and J ends, which lost 2 bases and 2 bases, there was a span of 10 bases. The CDR3 here is CASSYGGMAYEQYF. CDR3 coding DNA: TGTGCCAGCAGTTACGGTGGGATGGCCTACGAGCAGTACTTC.

To note about this clonotype: This may be a read error, as it is one base from a much larger clone. A read error is likely, as this CDR3 ends without the conserved phenylalanine or tryptophan. J is TRBJ2-7 and V is TRBV11-3; D uncertain. This CDR3 contains 13 residues. V dropped 0 bases and J dropped 6 bases, with 9 bases sitting between them. CDR1 and CDR2 from the germline V gene are SGHNT and YENEEA. The CDR3 is CASSLDIFSEQYS. CDR3 sequence (DNA): TGTGCCAGCAGCTTAGACATCTTTAGCGAGCAGTACTCC.

With respect to this clonotype: One junction end disagrees with the germline gene, perhaps due to a read error. V gene TRBV28 combines with J gene TRBJ2-7; no clear D gene. The germline CDR1 and CDR2 sequences are MDHEN and SYDVKM. The CDR3 extends over 13 amino acids. CDR3 DNA sequence: TGTGCCAGCAGTCCCGGGCCCTCCTCCGAGCAGTACTTC. This encodes CASSPGPSSEQYF.

The rearrangement joins TRBV7-9 to TRBJ1-2; D possibly corresponds to TRBD1 (5 bases). The CDR3 extends over 13 amino acids. Germline loops: CDR1 SEHNR, CDR2 FQNEAQ (reference sequence). V was pared by 5 bases and J by 5 bases, with 12 bases between. The DNA for the CDR3 is TGTGCCAGCAGCGATGGGGACGTTTATGGCTACACCTTC. This codes for CASSDGDVYGYTF.

This clonotype came up a few times. This rearrangement joins TRBV7-8 to TRBJ2-7, with a tentative D call TRBD1 (5 bases). The CDR3 sequence is 15 residues long. The germline gives CDR1 SGHVS, CDR2 FQNEAQ. V dropped 4 bases and J dropped 3 bases, with 16 bases sitting between them. CDR3 sequence (DNA): TGTGCCAGCAGCTCCTCAGGGATTCAGGACTACGAGCAGTACTTC. Protein product: CASSSSGIQDYEQYF. Full variable domain (rest looked up from reference TRBV7-8 and TRBJ2-7): GAGVSQSPRYKVAKRGQDVALRCDPISGHVSLFWYQQALGQGPEFLTYFQNEAQLDKSGLPSDRFFAERPEGSVSTLKIQRTQQEDSAVYLCASSSSGIQDYEQYFGPGTRLTVT.

About this clonotype itself: Sequence at one end of the junction differs from germline and may be a read error. CDR3 loop: CASNLFSGGGDTQYF. The CDR3, as DNA: TGTGCCAGCAATTTATTTAGCGGGGGGGGAGATACGCAGTATTTT. The rearrangement uses TRBV12-3 or TRBV12-4 and TRBJ2-3, with 11 bases fitting TRBD2. The CDR3 extends over 15 amino acids.

In its sample, this clonotype was seen a few times. At one boundary the junction diverges from the germline segment, which might be a read error. The chain joins TRBV7-8 to TRBJ2-2, with D perhaps TRBD1 or TRBD2 (5 bases each). This CDR3 is built from 11 residues. CDR1 is SGHVS and CDR2 is FQNEAQ in the germline V gene. The CDR3 protein is CASSLGGGLFF. DNA for the CDR3: TGTGCCAGCAGCTTAGGTGGGGGGCTGTTTTTT.

In DNA form, the CDR3 reads TGTGCCAGCAGCTTAGCCCCTCGCCGGGACAGGGGGCGAGGGGAGCAGTACTTC. It codes for CASSLAPRRDRGRGEQYF. V and J are TRBV7-2 and TRBJ2-7, with 12 positions matching TRBD1. CDR3 length: 18 amino acids. The junction had 13 bases not matched to a gene; V was cut back by 0 bases and J by 7 bases. The germline V gene encodes CDR1 SGHTA and CDR2 FQGNSA.

The gene calls are TRBV7-2 and TRBJ2-3, with unresolved D. V shed 5 bases and J shed 1 base, with 10 bases lying between them. This CDR3 spans 14 amino acids. Per germline, CDR1 SGHTA and CDR2 FQGNSA. CDR3 bases: TGTGCCAGCAGCAACTACTACGGCACAGATACGCAGTATTTT. Its translation is CASSNYYGTDTQYF. Drawing the rest from reference TRBV7-2 and TRBJ2-3, the complete variable domain is GAGVSQSPSNKVTEKGKDVELRCDPISGHTALYWYRQSLGQGLEFLIYFQGNSAPDKSGLPSDRFSAERTGGSVSTLTIQRTQQEDSAVYLCASSNYYGTDTQYFGPGTRLTVL.

This chain uses TRBV7-8 with TRBJ2-1, with 9 nucleotides matching TRBD1. The V and J ends lost 1 base and 6 bases, in that order; junction bases with no gene match: 7. This CDR3 contains 16 residues. Germline CDR1 SGHVS, CDR2 FQNEAQ. DNA of the CDR3: TGTGCCAGCAGCTTAGGTGGGACAGGGAGGAGCAATGAGCAGTTCTTC. Protein product: CASSLGGTGRSNEQFF.

This clonotype was picked up many times. V is TRBV10-3 and J is TRBJ1-1; D gene ambiguous. Trimming removed 3 bases from V and 4 bases from J, with 9 bases in between. The CDR3 is 13 amino acids. Germline V lookup: CDR1 ENHRY, CDR2 SYGVKD. The CDR3 sequence is CAISDLDLTEAFF. DNA of the CDR3: TGTGCCATCAGTGACCTTGATCTCACTGAAGCTTTCTTT.

This clonotype occurred once. This chain uses TRBV19 with TRBJ1-5; 10 positions match TRBD1. The V and J ends lost 3 bases and 0 bases, in that order; junction bases with no gene match: 14. The V gene's germline CDR1 is LNHDA and CDR2 SQIVND (reference sequence). This CDR3 is 20 amino acids long. The chain's CDR3 is CASSIRKPGQGKYSNQPQHF. The CDR3 DNA reads as TGTGCCAGTAGTATCCGAAAACCGGGACAGGGGAAATATAGCAATCAGCCCCAGCATTTT.